These 13 T cell receptor beta chains came from one sample sequenced in a study of shared clonotypes between healthy human individuals. The method was immunoSEQ multiplex PCR; TCRdb's version includes in-frame clones alone and lacks a portion of them. The repertoire holds about 580,000 clones, about 98% seen once, with 0.3% in the top ten. Positive CCR7 selection of CD45RO-negative cells yielded the naive CD8 cells, and terminally differentiated effector memory CD45RA+ cells were excluded. What was sequenced was naive CD8+ T cells sorted from blood. These receptors all stem from a man aged 25 to 45 in good health.

V usage is TRBV7-2 and J usage is TRBJ2-2; 10 bases align to TRBD2. Trimming removed 1 base from V and 1 base from J; junction bases left unmatched: 6. CDR3 length: 18 amino acids. Germline V lookup: CDR1 SGHTA, CDR2 FQGNSA. The CDR3, as DNA: TGTGCCAGCAGCTTAGTCGGTAGCGGGAGGAGGAACACCGGGGAGCTGTTTTTT. Its translation: CASSLVGSGRRNTGELFF.

The chain joins TRBV19 to TRBJ1-5; tentatively, D is TRBD1 (5 bases). V dropped 3 bases and J dropped 3 bases, with 12 bases sitting between them. The germline V gene encodes CDR1 LNHDA and CDR2 SQIVND (reference sequence). The length of the CDR3 is 15 residues. CDR3 nucleotide sequence: TGTGCCAGTAGTATCTGGCAGGGCCCCAATCAGCCCCAGCATTTT. Translated, it gives CASSIWQGPNQPQHF.

The rearrangement links TRBV13 to TRBJ2-1; D assignment may be TRBD1 or TRBD2 (5 bases each). CDR1 PRHDT and CDR2 FYEKMQ come from the germline V gene (reference sequence). This CDR3 spans 16 amino acids. V dropped 5 bases and J dropped 8 bases, with 22 bases sitting between them. CDR3 DNA: TGTGCCAGCAGCCTCTCTTCGTGGGACGGCGAGGATGAGCAGTTCTTC. Its protein is CASSLSSWDGEDEQFF.

This rearrangement joins TRBV15 to TRBJ2-7; tentatively, D is TRBD2 (6 bases). There are 15 residues in the CDR3. Germline V gene data show CDR1 as LNHNV and CDR2 as YYDKDF (reference sequence). The germline V and J ends were trimmed by 0 bases and 2 bases, with 11 bases remaining between them. In DNA form, the CDR3 reads TGTGCCACCAGCAGAGAGTCGGGAGAAACCTACGAGCAGTACTTC. It specifies CATSRESGETYEQYF.

This rearrangement joins TRBV10-3 to TRBJ1-5; TRBD1 aligns across 7 bases. The V gene end was trimmed by 3 bases and the J gene end by 5 bases; junction bases not matched to a gene: 1. This CDR3 has 13 amino acids. The germline gives CDR1 ENHRY, CDR2 SYGVKD. The CDR3 region has the DNA TGTGCCATCAGTGAAGACAGGGATCAGCCCCAGCATTTT. It codes for CAISEDRDQPQHF.

The J gene is TRBJ2-1, the V gene TRBV4-3; TRBD2 matches 7 bases. This CDR3 has 14 amino acids. Germline CDR1 LGHNA, CDR2 YSLEER. V lost 1 base, J lost 8 bases, and 5 bases stayed unmatched. The CDR3 coding sequence is TGCGCCAGCAGCCAAGGCAAGCGGGAAGATGAGCAGTTCTTC. This sequence encodes CASSQGKREDEQFF.

As regards this clone: The identical CDR3 is also encoded by other nucleotide sequences in the sample. The chain combines TRBV7-8 with TRBJ2-5; TRBD2 matches at 15 bases. V lost 3 bases to trimming and J lost 5 bases; unmatched junction nucleotides: 1. The CDR3 length is 15 residues. Germline loops: CDR1 SGHVS, CDR2 FQNEAQ. The CDR3 bases are TGTGCCAGCAGCTTTGGACTAGCGGGAGGGGAGACCCAGTACTTC. Protein product: CASSFGLAGGETQYF.

V is TRBV4-1 and J is TRBJ2-7; tentatively, D is TRBD2 (7 bases). The CDR3 length is 17 residues. Germline CDR1 MGHRA, CDR2 YSYEKL. V was pared by 0 bases and J by 4 bases, with 19 bases between. As DNA, the CDR3 is TGCGCCAGCAGCCAAGATGGTGGGGGCACTAGCGTTTACGAGCAGTACTTC. Its translation is CASSQDGGGTSVYEQYF.

The rearrangement links TRBV29-1 to TRBJ1-1; maybe TRBD1 (5 bases). Trimming left V 0 bases short and J 0 bases short, with 11 bases between. Germline V gives CDR1 SQVTM, CDR2 ANQGSEA. CDR3 length: 15 residues. The CDR3 is CSVEDPPRVNTEAFF. In DNA form, the CDR3 reads TGCAGCGTTGAAGATCCCCCCAGGGTGAACACTGAAGCTTTCTTT.

V gene TRBV15 combines with J gene TRBJ2-5, with 10 bases lining up with TRBD1. The length of the CDR3 is 16 residues. With V trimmed by 1 base and J by 5 bases, 7 bases remained unmatched. Germline V gives CDR1 LNHNV, CDR2 YYDKDF (reference sequence). This CDR3 reads CATSRAAGTGEETQYF. In DNA, the CDR3 is TGTGCCACCAGCAGAGCCGCAGGGACAGGGGAGGAGACCCAGTACTTC.

The CDR3 DNA follows: TGTGCCAGCAGCTCGACAGGGGGGGCACTTGCCTATCGGGTTAATGAGCAGTTCTTC. It encodes CASSSTGGALAYRVNEQFF. The chain links TRBV7-9 to TRBJ2-1; 9 bases map to TRBD1. The CDR3 contains 19 residues. Germline V gene lookup returns CDR1 SEHNR and CDR2 FQNEAQ (reference sequence). With V trimmed by 4 bases and J by 7 bases, 20 bases remained unmatched.

The rearrangement links TRBV18 to TRBJ2-4, with TRBD1 identical over 9 bases. Losses at the gene ends were 4 bases for V and 3 bases for J; bases not matched to a gene: 7. Germline lookup yields CDR1 KGHSH and CDR2 LQKENI. The CDR3 totals 16 residues. The DNA for the CDR3 is TGTGCCAGCTCACGACCGGGACAGGGAGGCAAAAACATTCAGTACTTC. This sequence encodes CASSRPGQGGKNIQYF.

The gene calls are TRBV5-8 and TRBJ1-5, with a possible D match to TRBD1 (5 bases). There are 14 residues in the CDR3. Germline V lookup: CDR1 SGHTS, CDR2 YDEGEE. Trimming removed 3 bases at V and 7 bases at J, with 14 bases between. In nucleotides, the CDR3 is TGTGCCAGCAGCTGGGGGTACGGCGAACAGCCCCAGCATTTT. Encoded protein: CASSWGYGEQPQHF.